This record looks at one T cell receptor (beta chain) sequence and its context. RNA totalling roughly 0.45 to 1 ug underwent reverse transcription with random hexamers. TCRdb re-derived calls from the immunoSEQ multiplex PCR reads in MiXCR, one entry per CDR3 protein. This table holds tens of thousands of distinct CDR3 sequences, roughly 95% found once. These data come from a study of CD8 T cells in Susac syndrome. Deletions cut 1 base from V and 3 bases from J, with 9 bases between. The CDR3 extends over 13 amino acids. Germline-derived CDR1 and CDR2 are GTSNPN and SVGIG (reference sequence). The chain carries TRBV30 and TRBJ1-1; D is unclear. Input material: CD4+ T cells from PBMCs. The receptor was isolated from a human donor with multiple sclerosis. Here the CDR3 reads CAWSGGRDTEAFF. CDR3 sequence (DNA): TGTGCCTGGAGTGGAGGACGGGACACTGAAGCTTTCTTT.